One and the same sample provided the 26 T cell receptor beta chains below, sequenced in a study of blood T cells in healthy people across ages. The second PCR ran roughly 7 to 12 cycles with a sample-barcoded 5' primer and J-beta primers. TCRdb called the 5' RACE reads again in MiXCR, with one record for every CDR3 protein. The table has 1.5 million to 2 million distinct CDR3 sequences, 25% to 30% seen once; the top ten hold over 7%. Material: blood. These receptor sequences come from a woman in her twenties or thirties in good health.

With regard to this clonotype: The conserved phenylalanine or tryptophan is not found at the CDR3 terminus, so this likely reflects a read error. The limits of the CDR3 on the DNA are not certain, so only TCRdb's listed CDR3 is given. The chain combines TRBV7-8 with TRBJ1-2; the table calls TRBD1, which could not be checked here. Germline assignment: CDR1 SGHVS and CDR2 FQNEAQ. The CDR3 numbers 8 amino acids, ends counted. CDR3 protein: CASSRRDR.

This clonotype was seen only a few times. The chain uses TRBV13 and TRBJ1-6; D unclear. The CDR3 is 16 amino acids. CDR1 and CDR2 (germline): PRHDT, FYEKMQ (reference sequence). Trimming removed 2 bases at V and 7 bases at J, with 15 bases between. CDR3 DNA sequence: TGTGCCAGCAGCTTACCAGGTAGTGGGCGGAATTCACCCCTCCACTTT. It codes for CASSLPGSGRNSPLHF.

This clonotype has just a few counts. The J gene is TRBJ1-1, the V gene TRBV7-2; D uncertain. Deletions cut 5 bases from V and 3 bases from J, with 10 bases between. The CDR3 has 13 amino acids. Per the germline V gene, CDR1 is SGHTA and CDR2 is FQGNSA. The CDR3 DNA reads as TGTGCCAGCAGCGACCAGCCGTACACTGAAGCTTTCTTT. This gives the protein CASSDQPYTEAFF.

As for this clonotype: One end of the junction is discordant with germline, which a read error may explain. The J gene is TRBJ1-5, the V gene TRBV18; tentatively, D is TRBD1 (5 bases). Germline CDR1 reads KGHSH; CDR2 reads LQKENI. The CDR3 spans 14 residues. In DNA, the CDR3 is TGTGTCAGCTCAATAGGGGTGAGCAATCAGCCCCAGCATTTT. This gives the protein CVSSIGVSNQPQHF.

This clonotype showed up just a few times. The V gene is TRBV10-1, the J gene TRBJ2-1; 9 bases map to TRBD2. This CDR3 spans 18 amino acids. CDR1 and CDR2 (germline): WNHNN, SYGVQD (reference sequence). J lost 4 bases, V lost 0 bases, and 10 bases had no gene match. The CDR3 region is CASSESMREGRVYNEQFF. The CDR3 DNA reads as TGCGCCAGCAGTGAGTCGATGCGGGAGGGCCGTGTATACAATGAGCAGTTCTTC.

In regard to this clonotype: A single base separates this from a much larger clone, so it may be a read error. The CDR3 is CASNLETGTQPQHF. CDR3 bases: TGCGCCAGCAACTTGGAGACAGGGACTCAGCCCCAGCATTTT. The J gene is TRBJ1-5, the V gene TRBV5-1, with 7 bases lining up with TRBD1. In germline, CDR1 is SGHRS, CDR2 YFSETQ. The CDR3 is 14 amino acids. The complete variable domain, with remaining parts taken from reference TRBV5-1 and TRBJ1-5, reads KAGVTQTPRYLIKTRGQQVTLSCSPISGHRSVSWYQQTPGQGLQFLFEYFSETQRNKGNFPGRFSGRQFSNSRSEMNVSTLELGDSALYLCASNLETGTQPQHFGDGTRLSIL.

This clonotype was found many times. The DNA for the CDR3 is TGTGCCAGCAGACCCACAGGGTCAAATCAGCCCCAGCATTTT. Translated, it gives CASRPTGSNQPQHF. The rearrangement uses TRBV6-5 and TRBJ1-5; TRBD1 might be the D (6 bases). The CDR3 spans 14 residues. Per germline, CDR1 MNHEY and CDR2 SVGAGI. With 6 bases removed from V and 4 bases from J, the gap between germline ends came to 13 bases.

The table lists this clonotype with many counts. CDR3 coding DNA: TGTGCCAGCAGCTCCACAGGGTGGACCGGGGAGCTGTTTTTT. Its translation: CASSSTGWTGELFF. The J gene is TRBJ2-2, the V gene TRBV11-2; TRBD1 might be the D (6 bases). Germline V CDR1 and CDR2: SGHAT, FQNNGV. The CDR3 contains 14 residues. V lost 4 bases and J 5 bases, leaving 11 bases between the germline ends.

This clonotype was seen at least ten times. The chain carries TRBV7-9 and TRBJ2-7; D is possibly TRBD2 (6 bases). CDR1 and CDR2 from the germline V gene are SEHNR and FQNEAQ (reference sequence). Trimming stripped 5 bases from V and 0 bases from J, with 17 bases between. CDR3 size: 16 residues. For the CDR3, the DNA is TGTGCCAGCAGCCATTGGGAGGCGGGCAGCTCCTACGAGCAGTACTTC. Protein: CASSHWEAGSSYEQYF. The whole variable domain, filled in from reference TRBV7-9 and TRBJ2-7, reads DTGVSQNPRHKITKRGQNVTFRCDPISEHNRLYWYRQTLGQGPEFLTYFQNEAQLEKSRLLSDRFSAERPKGSFSTLEIQRTEQGDSAMYLCASSHWEAGSSYEQYFGPGTRLTVT.

There are many counts of this clonotype. V usage is TRBV2 and J usage is TRBJ2-7, with D unclear. V was clipped by 3 bases and J by 1 base, with 7 bases between them. Germline CDR1 reads SNHLY; CDR2 reads FYNNEI. CDR3 length: 13 residues. CDR3 sequence: CASSETDSYEQYF. The DNA for the CDR3 is TGTGCCAGCAGTGAGACGGATTCCTACGAGCAGTACTTC.

This chain connects TRBV7-2 to TRBJ1-2, with 7 nucleotides matching TRBD1. Looked up from germline, CDR1 is SGHTA and CDR2 is FQGNSA. The CDR3 spans 14 residues. Unmatched junction bases numbered 3, after V lost 5 bases and J lost 0 bases. CDR3 coding DNA: TGTGCCAGCAGCCGACAGGGTCCTAACTATGGCTACACCTTC. Protein: CASSRQGPNYGYTF.

The sample holds a few counts of this clonotype. This chain joins TRBV12-3 or TRBV12-4 and TRBJ2-1, with 8 positions matching TRBD1. The ends lost 6 bases at V and 5 bases at J; junction bases unmatched: 6. This CDR3 is built from 14 residues. CDR3 DNA sequence: TGTGCCAGCAGCTCAGGGGGCCCCAACAATGAGCAGTTCTTC. It codes for CASSSGGPNNEQFF.

This clonotype has just one count. V and J are TRBV6-1 and TRBJ2-1, with 13 bases matching TRBD2. The CDR3 has 16 residues. CDR1 and CDR2 from the germline V gene are MNHNS and SASEGT. J lost 4 bases, V lost 4 bases, and 4 bases had no gene match. CDR3 amino acids: CASSAGTSGTYNEQFF. Written as DNA, the CDR3 is TGTGCCAGCAGTGCGGGGACTAGCGGGACTTACAATGAGCAGTTCTTC.

This rearrangement joins TRBV7-7 to TRBJ2-5, with D maybe TRBD2 (6 bases). The tail of the sequence fits TRBJ2-7 better, so the J call may be wrong. From germline, CDR1 is SSHAT and CDR2 FNYEAQ (reference sequence). The CDR3 spans 17 residues. The CDR3 protein is CASSLGLGTVGGYEQYF. Written as DNA, the CDR3 is TGTGCCAGCAGCTTAGGCCTTGGGACGGTGGGGGGCTACGAGCAGTACTTC.

This clonotype was seen many times. The rearrangement joins TRBV28 to TRBJ2-3; D is uncertain. The CDR3 has 13 residues. The germline V gene has CDR1 MDHEN and CDR2 SYDVKM. Trimming left V 7 bases short and J 2 bases short, with 10 bases between. The CDR3 region is CASTELLTDTQYF. Here the CDR3 DNA reads TGTGCCAGCACAGAGCTGCTCACAGATACGCAGTATTTT.

Of note for this clonotype: A junction end diverges from the germline sequence, so it may reflect a read error. CDR3 region: CASSQDPGGGTEACF. CDR3 coding DNA: TGCGCCAGCAGCCAAGATCCGGGAGGAGGCACTGAAGCTTGCTTT. This sequence joins TRBV4-1 and TRBJ1-1, with D unresolved. This CDR3 comprises 15 residues. Germline values: CDR1 MGHRA, CDR2 YSYEKL.

This clonotype was recorded many times. The chain combines TRBV9 with TRBJ2-7; D is perhaps TRBD1 (5 bases). V lost 5 bases and J lost 2, with 14 bases in between. This CDR3 region has 14 residues. Germline values: CDR1 SGDLS, CDR2 YYNGEE. The CDR3 is CASSGDRAPYEQYF. The CDR3 DNA reads TGTGCCAGCAGTGGAGACAGAGCTCCCTACGAGCAGTACTTC.

This clonotype occurred a few times. J is TRBJ2-6 and V is TRBV9, with D perhaps matching TRBD1 or TRBD2 (5 bases each). Germline V lookup: CDR1 SGDLS, CDR2 YYNGEE. Trimming left V 3 bases short and J 4 bases short, with 17 bases between. This CDR3 is built from 17 residues. As DNA, the CDR3 is TGTGCCAGCAGCGGCCGGGACGGAAGGACAGGGGCCAACGTCCTGACTTTC. The encoded protein is CASSGRDGRTGANVLTF.

This clonotype was counted at least ten times. This chain uses TRBV9 with TRBJ2-7; 7 bases are shared with TRBD1. This CDR3 spans 14 amino acids. Germline V CDR1 and CDR2: SGDLS, YYNGEE. V lost 6 bases, J lost 6 bases, and 12 bases stayed unmatched. This CDR3 is CASNPYRGGGEQYF. The DNA for the CDR3 is TGTGCCAGCAACCCCTACAGGGGTGGGGGCGAGCAGTACTTC.

Details on this clonotype: The final CDR3 position lacks the conserved phenylalanine or tryptophan, pointing to a likely read error. The rearrangement uses TRBV12-3 or TRBV12-4 and TRBJ2-7, with D hard to call. This CDR3 is built from 16 residues. Trimming took off 5 bases at V and 0 bases at J, with 17 bases between the two ends. The chain's CDR3 is CASSPPNSESSYEQYC. The CDR3 bases are TGTGCCAGCAGTCCCCCAAACAGTGAGAGCTCCTACGAGCAGTACTGC.

This clonotype was detected only once. Just one base apart from a much larger clone, this may be a read error. The genes are TRBV27 and TRBJ2-6, with TRBD1 matching 7 bases. Germline-derived CDR1 and CDR2 are MNHEY and SMNVEV (reference sequence). CDR3 length: 17 residues. Here the CDR3 DNA reads TGTGCCAGCAGTTTTCTACAGGGGAGCTCTGGGGCCAACGTCCCGACTTTC. Amino acids: CASSFLQGSSGANVPTF.

The genes are TRBV11-2 and TRBJ1-1; maybe TRBD1 (5 bases). The CDR3 spans 14 residues. Trimming shortened V by 5 bases and J by 5 bases, and 15 bases separated the two germline ends. Germline assignment: CDR1 SGHAT and CDR2 FQNNGV. The CDR3 loop is CASSRPRGGTEAFF. CDR3 DNA: TGTGCCAGCAGCCGTCCGAGGGGAGGAACTGAAGCTTTCTTT.

This clonotype was observed a few times. This sequence joins TRBV7-2 and TRBJ2-3, with 8 positions matching TRBD2. V lost 4 bases, J lost 5 bases, and 8 bases stayed unmatched. The CDR3 covers 15 residues. Germline loops: CDR1 SGHTA, CDR2 FQGNSA. The chain's CDR3 is CASSSGISGRDTQYF. As DNA, the CDR3 is TGTGCCAGCAGCTCCGGCATCAGCGGGAGAGATACGCAGTATTTT.

This sequence joins TRBV4-1 and TRBJ2-5, with D unresolved. The germline V gene has CDR1 MGHRA and CDR2 YSYEKL. CDR3 length equals 13 residues. V lost 1 base and J 1 base, leaving 4 bases between the germline ends. The CDR3 reads CASSQVSQETQYF. The CDR3 DNA reads TGCGCCAGCAGCCAAGTTTCCCAAGAGACCCAGTACTTC.

This clonotype was counted only a few times. The V and J genes are TRBV12-3 or TRBV12-4 and TRBJ1-2; D gene unclear. The length of the CDR3 is 14 residues. Trimming took 5 bases from V and 4 from J, leaving 14 bases between them. The chain's CDR3 is CASSPLRDGYGYTF. The CDR3 region has the DNA TGTGCCAGCAGTCCTCTTAGGGATGGCTATGGCTACACCTTC.

This clonotype has only a few counts. The chain couples TRBV20-1 to TRBJ1-2; weak D call: TRBD1 (5 bases). The germline V gene has CDR1 DFQATT and CDR2 SNEGSKA (reference sequence). This CDR3 region has 14 residues. V gave up 6 bases and J gave up 0 bases, with 14 bases separating them. Written as DNA, the CDR3 is TGCAGTGCGGCGGATCCGGGGGCTAACTATGGCTACACCTTC. It yields the protein CSAADPGANYGYTF.